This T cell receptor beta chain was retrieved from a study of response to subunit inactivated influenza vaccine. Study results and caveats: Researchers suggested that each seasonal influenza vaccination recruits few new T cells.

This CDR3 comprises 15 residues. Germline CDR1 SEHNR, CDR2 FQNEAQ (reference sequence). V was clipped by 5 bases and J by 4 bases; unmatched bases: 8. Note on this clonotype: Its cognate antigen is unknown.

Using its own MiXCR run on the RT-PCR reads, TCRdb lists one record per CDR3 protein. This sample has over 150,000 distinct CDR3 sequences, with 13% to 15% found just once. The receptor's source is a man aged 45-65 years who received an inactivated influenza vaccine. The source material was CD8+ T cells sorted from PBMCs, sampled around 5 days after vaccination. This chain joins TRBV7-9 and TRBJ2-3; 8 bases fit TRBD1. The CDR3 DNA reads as TGTGCCAGCAGCCCCCCTAAGGGACAGGCAGATACGCAGTATTTT. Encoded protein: CASSPPKGQADTQYF.